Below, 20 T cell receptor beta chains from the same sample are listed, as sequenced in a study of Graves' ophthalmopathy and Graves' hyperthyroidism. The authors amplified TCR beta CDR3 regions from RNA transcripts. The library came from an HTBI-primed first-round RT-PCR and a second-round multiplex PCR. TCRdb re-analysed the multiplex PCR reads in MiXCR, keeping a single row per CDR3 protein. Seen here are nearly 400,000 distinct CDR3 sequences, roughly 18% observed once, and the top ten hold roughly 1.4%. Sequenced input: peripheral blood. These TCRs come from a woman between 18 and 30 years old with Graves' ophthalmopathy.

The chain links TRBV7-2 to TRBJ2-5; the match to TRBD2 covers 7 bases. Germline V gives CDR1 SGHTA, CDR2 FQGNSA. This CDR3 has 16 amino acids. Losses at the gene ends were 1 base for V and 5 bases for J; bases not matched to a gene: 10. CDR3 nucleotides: TGTGCCAGCAGCTTAGAAGGCGGGAGAGGCTGGGAGACCCAGTACTTC. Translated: CASSLEGGRGWETQYF.

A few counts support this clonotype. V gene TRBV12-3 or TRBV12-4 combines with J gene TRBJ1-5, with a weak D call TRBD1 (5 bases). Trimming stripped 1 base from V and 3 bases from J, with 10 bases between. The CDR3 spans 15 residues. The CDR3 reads CASSLGRGLNQPQHF. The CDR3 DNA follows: TGTGCCAGCAGTTTAGGGAGGGGACTCAATCAGCCCCAGCATTTT.

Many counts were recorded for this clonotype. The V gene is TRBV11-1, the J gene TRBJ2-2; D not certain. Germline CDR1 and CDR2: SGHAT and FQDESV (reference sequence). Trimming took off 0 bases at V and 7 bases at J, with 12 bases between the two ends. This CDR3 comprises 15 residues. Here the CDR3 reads CASSLAARSLGELFF. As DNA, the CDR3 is TGTGCCAGCAGCTTAGCGGCCCGCAGTCTCGGGGAGCTGTTTTTT. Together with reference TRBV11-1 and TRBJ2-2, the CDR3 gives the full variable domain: EAEVAQSPRYKITEKSQAVAFWCDPISGHATLYWYRQILGQGPELLVQFQDESVVDDSQLPKDRFSAERLKGVDSTLKIQPAELGDSAMYLCASSLAARSLGELFFGEGSRLTVL.

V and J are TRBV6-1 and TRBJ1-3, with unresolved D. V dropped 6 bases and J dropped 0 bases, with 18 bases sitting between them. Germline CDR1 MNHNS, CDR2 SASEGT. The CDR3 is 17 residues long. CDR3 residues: CASRATPTSSSGNTIYF. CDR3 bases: TGTGCCAGCAGGGCTACCCCGACAAGCTCCTCTGGAAACACCATATATTTT.

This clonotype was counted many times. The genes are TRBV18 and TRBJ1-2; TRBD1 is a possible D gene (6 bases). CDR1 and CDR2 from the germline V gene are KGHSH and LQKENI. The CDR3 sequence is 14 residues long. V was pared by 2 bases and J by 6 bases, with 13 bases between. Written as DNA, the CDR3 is TGTGCCAGCTCACCAGACAGGCGTGGGGATGGCTACACCTTC. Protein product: CASSPDRRGDGYTF. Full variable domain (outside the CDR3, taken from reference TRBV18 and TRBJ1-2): NAGVMQNPRHLVRRRGQEARLRCSPMKGHSHVYWYRQLPEEGLKFMVYLQKENIIDESGMPKERFSAEFPKEGPSILRIQQVVRGDSAAYFCASSPDRRGDGYTFGSGTRLTVV.

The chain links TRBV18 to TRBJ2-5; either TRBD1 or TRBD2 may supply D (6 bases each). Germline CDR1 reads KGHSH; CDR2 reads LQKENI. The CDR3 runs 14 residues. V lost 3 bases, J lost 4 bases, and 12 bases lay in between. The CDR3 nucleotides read TGTGCCAGCTCACCTTCCCGGGGGCGAGAGACCCAGTACTTC. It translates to CASSPSRGRETQYF. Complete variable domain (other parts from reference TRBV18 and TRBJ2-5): NAGVMQNPRHLVRRRGQEARLRCSPMKGHSHVYWYRQLPEEGLKFMVYLQKENIIDESGMPKERFSAEFPKEGPSILRIQQVVRGDSAAYFCASSPSRGRETQYFGPGTRLLVL.

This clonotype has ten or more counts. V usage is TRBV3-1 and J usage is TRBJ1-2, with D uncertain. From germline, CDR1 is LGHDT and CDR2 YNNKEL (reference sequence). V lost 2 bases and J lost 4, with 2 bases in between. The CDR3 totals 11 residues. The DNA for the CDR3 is TGTGCCAGCAGCCAACGCTATGGCTACACCTTC. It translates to CASSQRYGYTF.

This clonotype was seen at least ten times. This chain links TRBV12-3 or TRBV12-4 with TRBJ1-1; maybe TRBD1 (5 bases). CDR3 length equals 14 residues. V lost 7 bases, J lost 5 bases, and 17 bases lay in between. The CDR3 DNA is TGTGCCAGCAACTCTGTGGGGCGGATAACTGAAGCTTTCTTT. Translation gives CASNSVGRITEAFF.

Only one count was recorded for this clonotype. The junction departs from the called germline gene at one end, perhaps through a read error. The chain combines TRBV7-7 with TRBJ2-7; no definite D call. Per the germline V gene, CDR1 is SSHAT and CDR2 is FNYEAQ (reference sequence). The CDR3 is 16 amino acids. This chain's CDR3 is CASSPGGWPTHYEQYF. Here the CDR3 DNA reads TGTGCTAGCAGCCCGGGTGGTTGGCCAACCCATTACGAGCAGTACTTC. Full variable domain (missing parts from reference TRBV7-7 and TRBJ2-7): GAGVSQSPRYKVTKRGQDVTLRCDPISSHATLYWYQQALGQGPEFLTYFNYEAQPDKSGLPSDRFSAERPEGSISTLTIQRTEQRDSAMYRCASSPGGWPTHYEQYFGPGTRLTVT.

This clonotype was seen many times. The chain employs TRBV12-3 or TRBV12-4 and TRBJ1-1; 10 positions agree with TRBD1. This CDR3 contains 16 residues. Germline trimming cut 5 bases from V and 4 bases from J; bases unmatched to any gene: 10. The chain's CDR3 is CASSLDRGLIGTEAFF. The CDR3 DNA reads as TGTGCCAGCAGTCTCGACAGGGGGCTAATTGGCACTGAAGCTTTCTTT.

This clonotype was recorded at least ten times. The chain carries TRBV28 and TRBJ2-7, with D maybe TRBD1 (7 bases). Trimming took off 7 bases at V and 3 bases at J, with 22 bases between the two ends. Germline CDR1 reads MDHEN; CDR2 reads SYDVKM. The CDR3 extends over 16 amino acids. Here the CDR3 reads CASTPTGRQGNYEQYF. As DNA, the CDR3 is TGTGCCAGCACCCCAACCGGGAGACAGGGAAACTACGAGCAGTACTTC.

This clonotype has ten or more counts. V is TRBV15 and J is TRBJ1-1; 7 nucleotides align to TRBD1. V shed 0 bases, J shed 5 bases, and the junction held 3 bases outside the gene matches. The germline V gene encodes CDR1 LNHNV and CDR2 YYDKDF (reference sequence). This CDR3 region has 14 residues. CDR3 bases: TGTGCCACCAGCAGAGATCAGGGGGGGACTGAAGCTTTCTTT. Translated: CATSRDQGGTEAFF.

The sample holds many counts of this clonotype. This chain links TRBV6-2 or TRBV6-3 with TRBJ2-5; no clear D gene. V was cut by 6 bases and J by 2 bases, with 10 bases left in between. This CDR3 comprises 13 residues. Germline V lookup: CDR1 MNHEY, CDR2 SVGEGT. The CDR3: CASRQILQETQYF. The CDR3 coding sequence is TGTGCCAGCAGACAAATATTACAAGAGACCCAGTACTTC.

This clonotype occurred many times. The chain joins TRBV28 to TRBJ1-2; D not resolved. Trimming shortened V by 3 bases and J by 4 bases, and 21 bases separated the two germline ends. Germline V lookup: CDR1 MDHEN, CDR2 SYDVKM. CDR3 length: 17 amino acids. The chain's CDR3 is CASSFSLTRPIIYGYTF. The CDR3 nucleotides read TGTGCCAGCAGTTTTTCTCTTACTCGGCCGATCATCTATGGCTACACCTTC.

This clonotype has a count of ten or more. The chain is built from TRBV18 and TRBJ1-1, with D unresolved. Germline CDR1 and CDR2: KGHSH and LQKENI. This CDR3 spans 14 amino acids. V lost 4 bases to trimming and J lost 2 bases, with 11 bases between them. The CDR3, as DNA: TGTGCCAGCTCACGCGGACTGACAAACACTGAAGCTTTCTTT. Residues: CASSRGLTNTEAFF.

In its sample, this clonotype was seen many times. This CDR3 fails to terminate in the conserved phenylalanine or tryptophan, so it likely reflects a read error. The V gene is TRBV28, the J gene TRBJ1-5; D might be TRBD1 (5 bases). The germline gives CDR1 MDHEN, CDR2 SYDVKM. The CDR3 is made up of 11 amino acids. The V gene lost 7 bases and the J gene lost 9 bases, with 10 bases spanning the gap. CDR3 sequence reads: CASTTGGPQHL. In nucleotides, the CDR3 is TGTGCCAGCACAACCGGGGGGCCCCAGCATCTT.

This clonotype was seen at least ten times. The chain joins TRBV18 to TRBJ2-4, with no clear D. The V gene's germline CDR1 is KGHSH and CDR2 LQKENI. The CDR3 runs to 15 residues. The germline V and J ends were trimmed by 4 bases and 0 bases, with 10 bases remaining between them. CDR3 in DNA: TGTGCCAGCTCACTTTCAGATGTAGCCAAAAACATTCAGTACTTC. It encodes CASSLSDVAKNIQYF.

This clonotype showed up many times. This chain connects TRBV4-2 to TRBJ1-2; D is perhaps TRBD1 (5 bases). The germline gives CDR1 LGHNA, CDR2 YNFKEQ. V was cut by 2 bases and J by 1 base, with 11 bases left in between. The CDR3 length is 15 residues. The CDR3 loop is CASSQLDMSNYGYTF. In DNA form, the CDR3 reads TGTGCCAGCAGCCAATTGGACATGAGTAACTATGGCTACACCTTC.

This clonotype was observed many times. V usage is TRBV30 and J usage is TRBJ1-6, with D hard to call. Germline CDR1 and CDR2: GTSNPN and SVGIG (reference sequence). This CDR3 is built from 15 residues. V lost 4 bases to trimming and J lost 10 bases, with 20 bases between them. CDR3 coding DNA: TGTGCCTGGACGTTCGGTGGCGCCTGGTTGTCACCCCTCCACTTT. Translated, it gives CAWTFGGAWLSPLHF.

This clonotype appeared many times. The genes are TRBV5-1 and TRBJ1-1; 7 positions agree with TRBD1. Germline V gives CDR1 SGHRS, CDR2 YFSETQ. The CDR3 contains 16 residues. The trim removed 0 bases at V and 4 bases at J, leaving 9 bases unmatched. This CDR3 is CASSLGGNRGATEAFF. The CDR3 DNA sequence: TGCGCCAGCAGCTTGGGGGGAAACAGGGGCGCCACTGAAGCTTTCTTT. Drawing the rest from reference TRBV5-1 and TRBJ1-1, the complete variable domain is KAGVTQTPRYLIKTRGQQVTLSCSPISGHRSVSWYQQTPGQGLQFLFEYFSETQRNKGNFPGRFSGRQFSNSRSEMNVSTLELGDSALYLCASSLGGNRGATEAFFGQGTRLTVV.